This T cell receptor (beta chain) was captured in a study of T cell responses to AZD1222 COVID-19 vaccine. Study-level findings and limits: The reported proportion of spike-specific TCRs targeting unmutated variant regions was nearly half. No repertoire was sampled before or during the peak T cell response, only after it.

Assay: immunoSEQ multiplex PCR; the TCRdb copy retains only in-frame clones and omits some. The repertoire includes 70,000 to 90,000 clones, 80% to 90% of them detected once, and more than 15% sits in the top ten. The V gene end was trimmed by 3 bases and the J gene end by 4 bases; junction bases not matched to a gene: 2. The CDR3 totals 14 residues. Per germline, CDR1 KGHDR and CDR2 SFDVKD. About this clone: Its antigen is unidentified.

The clonotype was recovered from an adult who received the AZD1222 COVID-19 vaccine. The chain couples TRBV24-1 to TRBJ1-2, with 9 bases identical to TRBD1. The source was peripheral blood, collected 28 days after the second AZD1222 dose. CDR3 protein: CATSDMTGGYGYTF. The CDR3 DNA reads TGTGCCACCAGTGATATGACAGGGGGCTATGGCTACACCTTC.